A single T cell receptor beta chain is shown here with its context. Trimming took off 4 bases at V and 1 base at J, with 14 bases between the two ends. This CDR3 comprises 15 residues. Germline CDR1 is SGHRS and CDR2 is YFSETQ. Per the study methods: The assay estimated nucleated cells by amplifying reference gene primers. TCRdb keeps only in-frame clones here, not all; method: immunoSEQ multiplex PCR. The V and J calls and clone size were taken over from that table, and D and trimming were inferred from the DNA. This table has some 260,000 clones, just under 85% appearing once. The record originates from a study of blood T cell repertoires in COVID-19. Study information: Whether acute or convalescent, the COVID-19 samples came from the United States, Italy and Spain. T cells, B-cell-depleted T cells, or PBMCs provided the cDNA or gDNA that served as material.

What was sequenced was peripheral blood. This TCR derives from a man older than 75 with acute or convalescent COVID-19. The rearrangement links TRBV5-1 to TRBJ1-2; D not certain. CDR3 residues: CASSPTLGSNYGYTF. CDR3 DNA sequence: TGCGCCAGCAGCCCGACCCTCGGGAGTAACTATGGCTACACCTTC. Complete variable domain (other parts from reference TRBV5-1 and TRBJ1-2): KAGVTQTPRYLIKTRGQQVTLSCSPISGHRSVSWYQQTPGQGLQFLFEYFSETQRNKGNFPGRFSGRQFSNSRSEMNVSTLELGDSALYLCASSPTLGSNYGYTFGSGTRLTVV.